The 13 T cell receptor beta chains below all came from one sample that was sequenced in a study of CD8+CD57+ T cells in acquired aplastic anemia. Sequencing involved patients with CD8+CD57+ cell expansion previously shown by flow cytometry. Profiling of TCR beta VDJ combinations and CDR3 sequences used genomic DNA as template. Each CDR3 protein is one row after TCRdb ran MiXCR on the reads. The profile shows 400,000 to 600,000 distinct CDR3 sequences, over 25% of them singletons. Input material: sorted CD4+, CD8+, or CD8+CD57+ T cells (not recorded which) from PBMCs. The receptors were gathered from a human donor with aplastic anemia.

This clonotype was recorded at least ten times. CDR3 protein: CASSEGLEYYNSPLHF. CDR3 DNA sequence: TGTGCCAGCAGTGAAGGACTCGAGTACTATAATTCACCCCTCCACTTT. The V and J genes are TRBV6-1 and TRBJ1-6; D is unresolved. The CDR3 has 16 residues. The V end was cut by 1 base, the J end by 3 bases, with 10 bases between. The germline CDR1 and CDR2 sequences are MNHNS and SASEGT.

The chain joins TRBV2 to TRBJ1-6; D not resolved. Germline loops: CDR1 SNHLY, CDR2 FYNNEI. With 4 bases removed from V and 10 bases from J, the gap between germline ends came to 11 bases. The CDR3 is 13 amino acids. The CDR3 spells CASSGGTGSPLHF. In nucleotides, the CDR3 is TGTGCCAGCAGTGGCGGAACCGGATCACCCCTCCACTTT. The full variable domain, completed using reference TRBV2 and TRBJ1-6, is EPEVTQTPSHQVTQMGQEVILRCVPISNHLYFYWYRQILGQKVEFLVSFYNNEISEKSEIFDDQFSVERPDGSNFTLKIRSTKLEDSAMYFCASSGGTGSPLHFGNGTRLTVT.

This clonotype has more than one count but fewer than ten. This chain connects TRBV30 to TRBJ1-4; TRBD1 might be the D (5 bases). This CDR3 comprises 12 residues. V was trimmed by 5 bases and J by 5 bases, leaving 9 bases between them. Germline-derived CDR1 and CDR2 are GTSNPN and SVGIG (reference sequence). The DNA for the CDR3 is TGTGCCTGGGGAAGGGACAATGAAAAACTGTTTTTT. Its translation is CAWGRDNEKLFF.

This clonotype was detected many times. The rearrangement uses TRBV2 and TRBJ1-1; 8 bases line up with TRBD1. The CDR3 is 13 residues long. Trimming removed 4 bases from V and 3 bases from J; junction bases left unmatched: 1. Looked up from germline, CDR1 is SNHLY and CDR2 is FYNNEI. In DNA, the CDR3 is TGTGCCAGCAGTGGGGACAGGTACACTGAAGCTTTCTTT. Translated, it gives CASSGDRYTEAFF.

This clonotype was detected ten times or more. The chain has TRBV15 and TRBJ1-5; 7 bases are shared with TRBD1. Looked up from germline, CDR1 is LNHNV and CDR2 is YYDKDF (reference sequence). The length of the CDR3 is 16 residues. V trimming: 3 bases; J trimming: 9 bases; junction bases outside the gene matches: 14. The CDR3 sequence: CATSSRSKGGLGPQHF. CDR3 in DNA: TGTGCCACCAGCAGTCGAAGCAAAGGGGGCCTCGGGCCCCAGCATTTT.

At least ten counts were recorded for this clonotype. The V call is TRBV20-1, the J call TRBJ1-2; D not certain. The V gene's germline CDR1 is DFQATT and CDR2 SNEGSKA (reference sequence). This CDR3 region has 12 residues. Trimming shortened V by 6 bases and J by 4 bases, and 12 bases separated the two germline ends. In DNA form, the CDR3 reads TGCAGTGCCGCCACAGAAACCTATGGCTACACCTTC. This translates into CSAATETYGYTF.

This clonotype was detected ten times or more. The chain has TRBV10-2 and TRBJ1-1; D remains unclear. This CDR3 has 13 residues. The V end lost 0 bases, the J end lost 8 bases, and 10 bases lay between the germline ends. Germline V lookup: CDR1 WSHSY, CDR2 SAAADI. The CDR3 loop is CASSESRVREAFF. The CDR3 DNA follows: TGCGCCAGCAGTGAGTCTCGGGTCAGGGAAGCTTTCTTT.

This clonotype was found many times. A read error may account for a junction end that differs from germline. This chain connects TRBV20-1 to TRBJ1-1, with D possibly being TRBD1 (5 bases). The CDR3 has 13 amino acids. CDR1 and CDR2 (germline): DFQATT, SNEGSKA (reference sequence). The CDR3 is CSAGDRMNTEAFF. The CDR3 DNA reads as TGCAGTGCTGGAGACAGAATGAACACTGAAGCTTTCTTT.

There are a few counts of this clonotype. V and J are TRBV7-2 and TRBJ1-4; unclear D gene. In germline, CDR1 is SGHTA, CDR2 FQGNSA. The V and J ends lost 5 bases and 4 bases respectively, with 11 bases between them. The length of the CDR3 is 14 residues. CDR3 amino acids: CASSTRWGNEKLFF. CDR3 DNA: TGTGCCAGCAGCACACGTTGGGGTAATGAAAAACTGTTTTTT. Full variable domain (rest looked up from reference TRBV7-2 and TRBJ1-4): GAGVSQSPSNKVTEKGKDVELRCDPISGHTALYWYRQSLGQGLEFLIYFQGNSAPDKSGLPSDRFSAERTGGSVSTLTIQRTQQEDSAVYLCASSTRWGNEKLFFGSGTQLSVL.

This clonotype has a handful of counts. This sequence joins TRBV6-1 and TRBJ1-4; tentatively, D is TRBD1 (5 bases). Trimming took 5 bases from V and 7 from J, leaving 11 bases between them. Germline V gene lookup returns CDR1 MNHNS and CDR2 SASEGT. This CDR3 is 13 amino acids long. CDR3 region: CASSRQRGEKLFF. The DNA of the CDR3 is TGTGCCAGCAGTCGACAGCGCGGTGAAAAACTGTTTTTT.

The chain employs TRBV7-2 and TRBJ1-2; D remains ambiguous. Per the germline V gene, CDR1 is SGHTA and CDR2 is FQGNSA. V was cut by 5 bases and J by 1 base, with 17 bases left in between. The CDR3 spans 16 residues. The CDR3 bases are TGTGCCAGCAGCGGAGCGCAACGGGGAATTAACTATGGCTACACCTTC. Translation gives CASSGAQRGINYGYTF. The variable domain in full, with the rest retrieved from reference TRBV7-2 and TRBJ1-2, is GAGVSQSPSNKVTEKGKDVELRCDPISGHTALYWYRQSLGQGLEFLIYFQGNSAPDKSGLPSDRFSAERTGGSVSTLTIQRTQQEDSAVYLCASSGAQRGINYGYTFGSGTRLTVV.

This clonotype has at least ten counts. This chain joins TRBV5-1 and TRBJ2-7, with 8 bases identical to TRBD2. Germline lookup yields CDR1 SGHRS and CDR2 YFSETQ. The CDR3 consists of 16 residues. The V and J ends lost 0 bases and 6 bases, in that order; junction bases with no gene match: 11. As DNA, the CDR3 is TGCGCCAGCAGCTTGGCCGATGCAGCGGGGGCACTCGAGCAGTACTTC. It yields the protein CASSLADAAGALEQYF.

The CDR3 protein is CASSASRDSYNEQFF. The CDR3 nucleotides are TGTGCCAGCAGTGCTTCCCGGGACAGCTACAATGAGCAGTTCTTC. The genes are TRBV25-1 and TRBJ2-7, with 7 bases identical to TRBD1. The J call may be in error: the DNA end matches TRBJ2-1 better. The CDR3 is made up of 15 amino acids. Germline-derived CDR1 and CDR2 are MGHDK and SYGVNS.